Included here is one TCR beta chain sequence, with context. What it binds is not known. Some clones are missing from TCRdb's copy, which holds only in-frame ones; the method was immunoSEQ multiplex PCR. This sample has roughly 150,000 clones; roughly 89% occur once, and the top ten carry around 5.4%. The sample belongs to a study of T cell responses to AZD1222 COVID-19 vaccine. General observations from the study: Clonal diversity was possibly underestimated, and the donors were mostly white British, with more females. Only after the peak T cell response were repertoires sampled.

J lost 5 bases, V lost 6 bases, and 6 bases had no gene match. Germline V gene lookup returns CDR1 LGHNA and CDR2 YNFKEQ. This CDR3 region has 14 residues. This specimen consisted of peripheral blood, obtained on day 0 of AZD1222 vaccination. The V call is TRBV4-2, the J call TRBJ2-5; TRBD2 matches 10 bases. The source is an adult in good health. DNA of the CDR3: TGTGCCAGCAGTCCGGGACTAGCGCCGGAGACCCAGTACTTC. Its protein product is CASSPGLAPETQYF.